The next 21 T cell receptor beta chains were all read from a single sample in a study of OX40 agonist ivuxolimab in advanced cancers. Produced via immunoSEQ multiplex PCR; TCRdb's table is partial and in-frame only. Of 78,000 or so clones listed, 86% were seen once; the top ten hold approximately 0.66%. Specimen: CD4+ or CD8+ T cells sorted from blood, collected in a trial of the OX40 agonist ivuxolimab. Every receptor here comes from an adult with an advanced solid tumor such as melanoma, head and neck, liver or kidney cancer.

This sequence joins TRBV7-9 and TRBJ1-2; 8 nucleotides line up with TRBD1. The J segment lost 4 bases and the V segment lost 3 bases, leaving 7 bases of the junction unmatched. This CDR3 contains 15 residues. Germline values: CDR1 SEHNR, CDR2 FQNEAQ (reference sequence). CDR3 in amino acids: CASSFTTGGGYGYTF. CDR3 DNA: TGTGCCAGCAGCTTCACTACAGGGGGTGGCTATGGCTACACCTTC.

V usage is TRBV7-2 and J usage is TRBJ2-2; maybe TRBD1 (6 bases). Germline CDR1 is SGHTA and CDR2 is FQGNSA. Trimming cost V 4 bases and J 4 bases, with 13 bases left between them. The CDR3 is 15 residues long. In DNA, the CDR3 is TGTGCCAGCAGCTCATACCGAGGGGGCACCGGGGAGCTGTTTTTT. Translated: CASSSYRGGTGELFF.

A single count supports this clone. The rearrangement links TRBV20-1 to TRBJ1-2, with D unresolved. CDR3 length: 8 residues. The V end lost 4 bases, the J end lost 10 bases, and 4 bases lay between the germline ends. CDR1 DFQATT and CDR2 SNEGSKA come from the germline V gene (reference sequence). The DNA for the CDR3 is TGCAGTGCTAATTACTACACCTTC. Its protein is CSANYYTF.

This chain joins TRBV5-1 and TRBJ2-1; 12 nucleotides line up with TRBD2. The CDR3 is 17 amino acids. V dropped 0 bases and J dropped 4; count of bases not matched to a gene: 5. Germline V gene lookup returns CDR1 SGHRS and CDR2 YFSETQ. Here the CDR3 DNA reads TGCGCCAGCAGCTTGGAGACTAGCGGGAGACCTTACAATGAGCAGTTCTTC. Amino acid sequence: CASSLETSGRPYNEQFF. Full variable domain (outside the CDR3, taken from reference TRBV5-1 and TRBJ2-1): KAGVTQTPRYLIKTRGQQVTLSCSPISGHRSVSWYQQTPGQGLQFLFEYFSETQRNKGNFPGRFSGRQFSNSRSEMNVSTLELGDSALYLCASSLETSGRPYNEQFFGPGTRLTVL.

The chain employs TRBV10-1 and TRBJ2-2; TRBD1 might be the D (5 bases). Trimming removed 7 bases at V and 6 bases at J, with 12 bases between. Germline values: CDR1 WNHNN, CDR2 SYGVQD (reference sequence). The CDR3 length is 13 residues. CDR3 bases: TGCGCCAGCACAGGGAAAACCTCCGGGGAGCTGTTTTTT. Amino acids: CASTGKTSGELFF.

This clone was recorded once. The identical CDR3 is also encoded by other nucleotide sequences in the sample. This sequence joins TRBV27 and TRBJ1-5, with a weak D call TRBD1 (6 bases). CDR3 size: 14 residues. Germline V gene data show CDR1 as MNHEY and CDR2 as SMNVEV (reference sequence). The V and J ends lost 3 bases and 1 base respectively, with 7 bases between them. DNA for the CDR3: TGTGCCAGCAGTTTTCAGGGGAGCAATCAGCCCCAGCATTTT. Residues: CASSFQGSNQPQHF.

The CDR3 here is CASSQGLAGNTDTQYF. The CDR3 DNA reads TGTGCCAGCAGCCAGGGACTAGCGGGAAACACAGATACGCAGTATTTT. This chain joins TRBV7-3 and TRBJ2-3; 13 bases align to TRBD2. Germline CDR1 SGHTA, CDR2 FQGTGA. This CDR3 is 16 amino acids long. With V trimmed by 5 bases and J by 2 bases, 4 bases remained unmatched.

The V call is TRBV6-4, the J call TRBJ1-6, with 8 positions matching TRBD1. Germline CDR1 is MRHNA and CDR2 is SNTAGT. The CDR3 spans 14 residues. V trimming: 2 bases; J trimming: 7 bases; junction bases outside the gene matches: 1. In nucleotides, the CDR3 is TGTGCCAGCAGTGACACAGGGGGGAATTCACCCCTCCACTTT. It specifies CASSDTGGNSPLHF.

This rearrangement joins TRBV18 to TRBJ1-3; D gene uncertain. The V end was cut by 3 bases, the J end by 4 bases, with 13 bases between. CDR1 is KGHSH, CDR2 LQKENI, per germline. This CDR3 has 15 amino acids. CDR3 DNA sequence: TGTGCCAGCTCACCCCAACCGGAGATGGGAAACACCATATATTTT. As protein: CASSPQPEMGNTIYF.

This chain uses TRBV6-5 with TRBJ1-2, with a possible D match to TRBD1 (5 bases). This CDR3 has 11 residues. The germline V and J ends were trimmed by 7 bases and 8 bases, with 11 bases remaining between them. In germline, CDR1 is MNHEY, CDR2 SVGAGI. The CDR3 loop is CASNGAGGYTF. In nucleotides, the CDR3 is TGTGCCAGCAACGGGGCTGGAGGCTACACCTTC.

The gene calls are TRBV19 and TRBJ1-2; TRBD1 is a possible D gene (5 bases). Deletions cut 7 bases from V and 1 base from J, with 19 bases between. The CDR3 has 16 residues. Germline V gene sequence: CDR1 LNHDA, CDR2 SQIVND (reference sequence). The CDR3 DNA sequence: TGTGCCAGTACCACGAATCGCGGGACCTTTAACTATGGCTACACCTTC. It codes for CASTTNRGTFNYGYTF.

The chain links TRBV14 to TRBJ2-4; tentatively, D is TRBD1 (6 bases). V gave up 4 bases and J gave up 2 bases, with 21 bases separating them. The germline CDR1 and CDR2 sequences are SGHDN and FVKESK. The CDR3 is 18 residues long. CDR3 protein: CASSPETGTSPSKNIQYF. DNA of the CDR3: TGTGCCAGCAGCCCAGAAACCGGGACAAGTCCTTCCAAAAACATTCAGTACTTC.

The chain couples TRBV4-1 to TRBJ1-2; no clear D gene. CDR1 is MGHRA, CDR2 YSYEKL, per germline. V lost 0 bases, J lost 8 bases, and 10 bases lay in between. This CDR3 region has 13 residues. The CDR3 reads CASSQDGIRGYTF. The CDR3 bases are TGCGCCAGCAGCCAAGATGGGATCCGGGGCTACACCTTC.

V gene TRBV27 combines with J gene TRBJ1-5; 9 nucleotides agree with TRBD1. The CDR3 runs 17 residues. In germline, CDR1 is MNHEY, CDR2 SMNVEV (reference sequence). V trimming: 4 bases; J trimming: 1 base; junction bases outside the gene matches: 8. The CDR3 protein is CASSSTPGQGSNQPQHF. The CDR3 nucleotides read TGTGCCAGCAGTTCCACTCCGGGACAGGGAAGCAATCAGCCCCAGCATTTT.

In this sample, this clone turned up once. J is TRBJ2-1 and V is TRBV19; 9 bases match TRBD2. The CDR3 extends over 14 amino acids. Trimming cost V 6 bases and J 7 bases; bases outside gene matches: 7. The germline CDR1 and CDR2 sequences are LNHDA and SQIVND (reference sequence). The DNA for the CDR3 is TGTGCCAGTAGAGTTGCGGGGGGGCAAAATGAGCAGTTCTTC. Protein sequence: CASRVAGGQNEQFF.

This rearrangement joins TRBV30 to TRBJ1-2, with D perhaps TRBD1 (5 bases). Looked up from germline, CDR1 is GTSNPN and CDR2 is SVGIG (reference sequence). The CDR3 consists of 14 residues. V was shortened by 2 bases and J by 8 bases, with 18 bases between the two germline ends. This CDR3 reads CAWSFGQGPGGYTF. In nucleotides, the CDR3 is TGTGCCTGGAGTTTCGGGCAGGGCCCCGGGGGCTACACCTTC.

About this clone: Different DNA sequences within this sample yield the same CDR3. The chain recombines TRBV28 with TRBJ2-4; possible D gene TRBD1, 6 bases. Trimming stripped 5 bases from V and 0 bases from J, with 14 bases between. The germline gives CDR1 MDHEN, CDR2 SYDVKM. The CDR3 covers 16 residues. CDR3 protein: CASSLYRELAKNIQYF. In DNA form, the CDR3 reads TGTGCCAGCAGTCTGTACAGGGAACTAGCCAAAAACATTCAGTACTTC.

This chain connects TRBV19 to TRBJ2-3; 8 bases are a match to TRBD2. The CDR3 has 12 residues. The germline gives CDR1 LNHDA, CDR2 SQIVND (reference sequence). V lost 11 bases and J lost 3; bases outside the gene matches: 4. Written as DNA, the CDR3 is TGTGCCTCGGGGGGGCAAACAGATACGCAGTATTTT. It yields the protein CASGGQTDTQYF.

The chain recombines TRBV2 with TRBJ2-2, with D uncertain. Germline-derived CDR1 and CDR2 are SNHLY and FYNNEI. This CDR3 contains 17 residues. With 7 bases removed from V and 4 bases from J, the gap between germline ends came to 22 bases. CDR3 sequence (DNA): TGTGCCAGCACCTCGTTCGGACCCTCGGGTGGCACCGGGGAGCTGTTTTTT. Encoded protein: CASTSFGPSGGTGELFF.

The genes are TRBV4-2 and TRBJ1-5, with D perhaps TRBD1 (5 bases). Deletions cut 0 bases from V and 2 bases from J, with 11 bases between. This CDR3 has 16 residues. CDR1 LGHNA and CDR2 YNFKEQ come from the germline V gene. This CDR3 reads CASSQERGGGNQPQHF. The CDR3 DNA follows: TGTGCCAGCAGCCAAGAAAGGGGAGGGGGCAATCAGCCCCAGCATTTT.

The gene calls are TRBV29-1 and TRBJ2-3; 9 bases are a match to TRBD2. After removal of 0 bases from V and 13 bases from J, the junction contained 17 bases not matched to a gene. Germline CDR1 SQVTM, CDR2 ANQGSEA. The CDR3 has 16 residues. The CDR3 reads CSVEDLASGAWVGKYF. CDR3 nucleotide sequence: TGCAGCGTTGAAGATCTGGCTAGCGGGGCCTGGGTCGGGAAGTATTTT.